The 12 T cell receptor beta chains in this list originate from one sample, sequenced in a study of OX40 agonist ivuxolimab in advanced cancers. Clones were read by immunoSEQ multiplex PCR, and TCRdb kept only the in-frame ones, dropping some. This sample has tens of thousands of clones, with 85% found just once. The sequencing here drew on CD4+ or CD8+ T cells sorted from blood, taken in a trial of the OX40 agonist ivuxolimab. The source of these receptors is an adult with an advanced solid tumor such as melanoma, head and neck, liver or kidney cancer.

The chain employs TRBV5-6 and TRBJ2-7; D possibly corresponds to TRBD2 (6 bases). The V and J ends lost 4 bases and 0 bases respectively, with 14 bases between them. Germline V gene sequence: CDR1 SGHDT, CDR2 YYEEEE. The CDR3 contains 15 residues. CDR3 in DNA: TGTGCCAGCAGCCCCGCGGGGCTCTTCTCCTACGAGCAGTACTTC. This encodes CASSPAGLFSYEQYF.

This clone has just one count. This chain links TRBV5-5 with TRBJ1-3; 7 bases align to TRBD1. After removal of 5 bases from V and 4 bases from J, the junction contained 3 bases not matched to a gene. The CDR3 spans 13 residues. CDR1 and CDR2 from the germline V gene are SGHKS and YYEKEE (reference sequence). Here the CDR3 reads CASSHRGGNTIYF. The CDR3, as DNA: TGTGCCAGCAGTCACAGGGGCGGAAACACCATATATTTT.

The genes are TRBV10-3 and TRBJ1-2, with no clear D. Trimming took off 0 bases at V and 8 bases at J, with 13 bases between the two ends. CDR1 is ENHRY, CDR2 SYGVKD, per germline. This CDR3 spans 14 amino acids. The DNA for the CDR3 is TGTGCCATCAGTGAGTCAGAGTACCGGGTGGGCTACACCTTC. Protein sequence: CAISESEYRVGYTF.

V and J are TRBV28 and TRBJ1-4, with a tentative D call TRBD1 (5 bases). The V gene's germline CDR1 is MDHEN and CDR2 SYDVKM. The CDR3 consists of 14 residues. Trimming cost V 1 base and J 2 bases, with 5 bases left between them. CDR3 in DNA: TGTGCCAGCAGTTTATCAGGGACTAATGAAAAACTGTTTTTT. Protein sequence: CASSLSGTNEKLFF.

The V gene is TRBV9, the J gene TRBJ1-6; 7 bases match TRBD1. The CDR3 length is 14 residues. V shed 2 bases, J shed 10 bases, and the junction held 6 bases outside the gene matches. Per germline, CDR1 SGDLS and CDR2 YYNGEE. The CDR3 spells CASSVKGARSPLHF. The DNA for the CDR3 is TGTGCCAGCAGCGTGAAGGGGGCTCGATCACCCCTCCACTTT.

This rearrangement joins TRBV11-2 to TRBJ2-7; TRBD1 aligns across 9 bases. V shed 1 base and J 2 bases; nucleotides not matched to a gene: 6. This CDR3 comprises 16 residues. From germline, CDR1 is SGHAT and CDR2 FQNNGV. CDR3 DNA sequence: TGTGCCAGCAGCTTAGCGCCCGGGACAGGGACCTACGAGCAGTACTTC. Residues: CASSLAPGTGTYEQYF.

The chain carries TRBV28 and TRBJ1-2; D is perhaps TRBD1 (5 bases). CDR3 length: 18 residues. CDR1 and CDR2 (germline): MDHEN, SYDVKM. V was shortened by 4 bases and J by 1 base, with 22 bases between the two germline ends. This chain's CDR3 is CASSSLGAPGWINYGYTF. The CDR3 DNA sequence: TGTGCCAGCAGTTCCCTAGGGGCACCTGGTTGGATTAACTATGGCTACACCTTC.

The V gene is TRBV5-6, the J gene TRBJ1-4, with 8 bases identical to TRBD1. Trimming took 0 bases from V and 3 from J; bases not matched to a gene: 1. The CDR3 totals 15 residues. Looked up from germline, CDR1 is SGHDT and CDR2 is YYEEEE. CDR3 region: CASSLGDRPNEKLFF. The CDR3 DNA is TGTGCCAGCAGCTTGGGGGACAGGCCTAATGAAAAACTGTTTTTT.

This clone was observed once. The gene calls are TRBV19 and TRBJ1-1; 9 nucleotides line up with TRBD1. Looked up from germline, CDR1 is LNHDA and CDR2 is SQIVND (reference sequence). Unmatched junction bases numbered 8, after V lost 6 bases and J lost 6 bases. This CDR3 spans 14 amino acids. CDR3 sequence reads: CASRGVQGAAEAFF. The DNA of the CDR3 is TGTGCCAGTAGGGGGGTACAGGGGGCAGCTGAAGCTTTCTTT. The full variable domain, its missing parts supplied by reference TRBV19 and TRBJ1-1, is DGGITQSPKYLFRKEGQNVTLSCEQNLNHDAMYWYRQDPGQGLRLIYYSQIVNDFQKGDIAEGYSVSREKKESFPLTVTSAQKNPTAFYLCASRGVQGAAEAFFGQGTRLTVV.

V usage is TRBV6-1 and J usage is TRBJ2-7; D gene ambiguous. The CDR3 totals 13 residues. In germline, CDR1 is MNHNS, CDR2 SASEGT. Trimming took 8 bases from V and 2 from J, leaving 13 bases between them. The CDR3 reads CASFPGLTYEQYF. CDR3 bases: TGTGCCAGCTTCCCCGGGCTAACCTACGAGCAGTACTTC.

The chain has TRBV7-2 and TRBJ1-3, with D maybe TRBD1 (6 bases). Germline CDR1 and CDR2: SGHTA and FQGNSA. V lost 5 bases and J lost 1, with 15 bases in between. The CDR3 has 16 residues. DNA for the CDR3: TGTGCCAGCAGCCCGAGGACAGCCGGTTCTGGAAACACCATATATTTT. This gives the protein CASSPRTAGSGNTIYF. Full variable domain (outside the CDR3, taken from reference TRBV7-2 and TRBJ1-3): GAGVSQSPSNKVTEKGKDVELRCDPISGHTALYWYRQSLGQGLEFLIYFQGNSAPDKSGLPSDRFSAERTGGSVSTLTIQRTQQEDSAVYLCASSPRTAGSGNTIYFGEGSWLTVV.

The rearrangement links TRBV6-6 to TRBJ1-6; D gene ambiguous. The germline V gene has CDR1 MNHNY and CDR2 SVGAGI (reference sequence). Trimming took off 1 base at V and 5 bases at J, with 12 bases between the two ends. This CDR3 is built from 16 residues. The CDR3 nucleotides read TGTGCCAGCAGTTACTTGAAGGCAGCGAATAATTCACCCCTCCACTTT. Residues: CASSYLKAANNSPLHF.